A selection of T cell receptor beta chains follows, all from one sample in a study of blood T cell repertoires in COVID-19. This table comes from immunoSEQ multiplex PCR, and its TCRdb copy is limited to in-frame clones, with some not included. Of fewer than 200,000 clones in the sample, around four fifths were seen once. Material: PBMCs or T cells enriched from blood (not recorded which). These receptor sequences come from a woman aged 50 to 65 in a cohort exposed to, infected with or recovered from COVID-19 (not recorded which). Both conserved end residues are part of each CDR3.

J gene: TRBJ1-5; CDR3 length: 17; V gene: TRBV19; CDR3 protein: CASSTLGQAIRGQPQHF
J gene: TRBJ1-5; CDR3 length: 18; V gene: TRBV19; CDR3 protein: CASSIDQSRNRNNQPQHF
J gene: TRBJ2-1; CDR3 length: 17; V gene: TRBV4-1; CDR3 protein: CASSQVFGQGAYNEQFF
J gene: TRBJ1-1; CDR3 length: 13; V gene: TRBV7-3; CDR3 protein: CASSFSLNTEAFF
J gene: TRBJ2-7; CDR3 length: 18; V gene: TRBV4-1; CDR3 protein: CASSQVENRGLAVYEQYF
J gene: TRBJ2-1; CDR3 length: 14; V gene: TRBV10-2; CDR3 protein: CASSQGSSYNEQFF
J gene: TRBJ2-3; CDR3 length: 18; V gene: TRBV5-1; CDR3 protein: CASSASGGAAPSTDTQYF
J gene: TRBJ2-7; CDR3 length: 15; V gene: TRBV3-1/TRBV3-2; CDR3 protein: CASSQDPRSSYEQYF
J gene: TRBJ1-6; CDR3 length: 15; V gene: TRBV3-1/TRBV3-2; CDR3 protein: CASSQDRGTGAPLHF
J gene: TRBJ2-3; CDR3 length: 17; V gene: TRBV4-2; CDR3 protein: CASSQELGFRRTDTQYF
J gene: TRBJ2-2; CDR3 length: 17; V gene: TRBV15; CDR3 protein: CATSRDTSGRGTGELFF
J gene: TRBJ2-7; CDR3 length: 13; V gene: TRBV7-8; CDR3 protein: CASSLPGSYEQYF
J gene: TRBJ2-1; CDR3 length: 16; V gene: TRBV7-2; CDR3 protein: CASSLGGGQKWNEQFF
J gene: TRBJ1-1; CDR3 length: 13; V gene: TRBV7-3; CDR3 protein: CASSLKRETEAFF
J gene: TRBJ1-5; CDR3 length: 15; V gene: TRBV28; CDR3 protein: CASSPRDRVNQPQHF
J gene: TRBJ1-6; CDR3 length: 14; V gene: TRBV5-1; CDR3 protein: CASSLQGENSPLHF
J gene: TRBJ1-1; CDR3 length: 14; V gene: TRBV13; CDR3 protein: CASSLGHLNTEAFF
J gene: TRBJ2-7; CDR3 length: 14; V gene: TRBV6-5; CDR3 protein: CASSYFEGTYEQYF
J gene: TRBJ1-4; CDR3 length: 11; V gene: TRBV20-1; CDR3 protein: CSASFAEKLFF
J gene: TRBJ1-4; CDR3 length: 15; V gene: TRBV5-1; CDR3 protein: CASSPSAGQNEKLFF
J gene: TRBJ2-2; CDR3 length: 15; V gene: TRBV6-5; CDR3 protein: CASRLGQDPTGELFF
J gene: TRBJ2-2; CDR3 length: 17; V gene: TRBV9; CDR3 protein: CASSVGTGTGNPGELFF
J gene: TRBJ1-1; CDR3 length: 15; V gene: TRBV7-9; CDR3 protein: CASGTGGQVGTEAFF
J gene: TRBJ2-7; CDR3 length: 14; V gene: TRBV5-1; CDR3 protein: CASRILASSYEQYF
J gene: TRBJ1-3; CDR3 length: 19; V gene: TRBV3-1/TRBV3-2; CDR3 protein: CASSQVTGQGASSGNTIYF
J gene: TRBJ2-1; CDR3 length: 16; V gene: TRBV24-1; CDR3 protein: CATSDPGQGADNEQFF
J gene: TRBJ2-3; CDR3 length: 15; V gene: TRBV30; CDR3 protein: CAWSRLAGGTDTQYF
J gene: TRBJ2-7; CDR3 length: 14; V gene: TRBV15; CDR3 protein: CATSQDRESYEQYF
J gene: TRBJ2-5; CDR3 length: 12; V gene: TRBV9; CDR3 protein: CASSAVQETQYF
J gene: TRBJ2-2; CDR3 length: 16; V gene: TRBV10-3; CDR3 protein: CAISNGTGYGTGELFF
J gene: TRBJ1-3; CDR3 length: 15; V gene: TRBV7-8; CDR3 protein: CASSGRTGFGNTIYF
J gene: TRBJ2-3; CDR3 length: 14; V gene: TRBV14; CDR3 protein: CASSHGVVAATQYF
J gene: TRBJ2-3; CDR3 length: 15; V gene: TRBV5-1; CDR3 protein: CASSPGGTSTDTQYF